The clone carrying this T cell receptor (beta chain) was seen a handful of times. This record comes from a study of blood T cells in healthy people across ages. The use of a sample-barcoded 5' primer and a J-beta primer mix characterized a second PCR of roughly 6 to 11 cycles. TCRdb recomputed calls from the 5' RACE reads with MiXCR, one row per CDR3 protein. The table records about 800,000 distinct CDR3 sequences, 20% to 25% of them present only once. The same sample was also used in a study of T cells of mothers and their children.

The material sequenced was blood. This receptor was obtained from a boy aged 5-17 years in good health.

The CDR3 reads CASSYSASYEQYF. CDR3 nucleotides: TGTGCCAGCAGTTACTCGGCCAGCTACGAGCAGTACTTC. This rearrangement joins TRBV6-2 or TRBV6-3 to TRBJ2-7; no firm D call. The CDR3 extends over 13 amino acids. Looked up from germline, CDR1 is MNHEY and CDR2 is SVGEGT. With 0 bases removed from V and 3 bases from J, the gap between germline ends came to 6 bases.